One sample yielded the 31 T cell receptor beta chains listed below, sequenced in a study of identical twins. One entry per CDR3 protein, called by TCRdb with MiXCR from the 5' RACE reads. Of approximately 620,000 distinct CDR3 sequences in the sample, around 8.6% were seen once. The same specimen was also included in a second study, on yellow fever vaccine responses in identical twins.

The sequencing input was PBMCs. These receptors were collected from a woman between 18 and 29 years old in good health.

In its sample, this clonotype was seen many times. The V and J genes are TRBV5-8 and TRBJ1-6; 7 nucleotides agree with TRBD1. V trimming: 4 bases; J trimming: 9 bases; junction bases outside the gene matches: 10. There are 15 residues in the CDR3. Per germline, CDR1 SGHTS and CDR2 YDEGEE. The CDR3: CASSQWTGGISPLHF. DNA of the CDR3: TGTGCCAGCAGCCAATGGACAGGAGGAATTTCACCCCTCCACTTT.

This clonotype turned up a few times. The V gene is TRBV4-2, the J gene TRBJ2-7, with 7 nucleotides matching TRBD2. The CDR3 runs 15 residues. Trimming removed 4 bases from V and 3 bases from J; junction bases left unmatched: 9. Looked up from germline, CDR1 is LGHNA and CDR2 is YNFKEQ. The CDR3 is CASSRDLADHYEQYF. The CDR3 DNA sequence: TGTGCCAGCAGCCGGGATCTAGCGGACCACTACGAGCAGTACTTC.

This clonotype was seen more than once but under ten times. The V and J genes are TRBV5-1 and TRBJ1-1, with 11 bases that match TRBD1. J gave up 4 bases and V 4 bases, and 6 bases lay outside the gene matches. The V gene's germline CDR1 is SGHRS and CDR2 YFSETQ. The length of the CDR3 is 15 residues. This chain's CDR3 is CASSVDRGPGTEAFF. The CDR3 DNA is TGCGCCAGCAGCGTGGACAGGGGGCCGGGCACTGAAGCTTTCTTT. Variable domain in full (rest from reference TRBV5-1 and TRBJ1-1): KAGVTQTPRYLIKTRGQQVTLSCSPISGHRSVSWYQQTPGQGLQFLFEYFSETQRNKGNFPGRFSGRQFSNSRSEMNVSTLELGDSALYLCASSVDRGPGTEAFFGQGTRLTVV.

There are many counts of this clonotype. The chain employs TRBV5-6 and TRBJ2-7; 8 bases agree with TRBD1. Looked up from germline, CDR1 is SGHDT and CDR2 is YYEEEE. The CDR3 loop spans 15 amino acids. J was trimmed by 5 bases and V by 0 bases; bases with no gene match: 7. The CDR3 loop is CASSLVGGQDHEQYF. Here the CDR3 DNA reads TGTGCCAGCAGCTTGGTGGGGGGACAGGACCACGAGCAGTACTTC.

This clonotype showed up many times. The chain is built from TRBV2 and TRBJ1-3; D perhaps matches TRBD1 (5 bases). V lost 6 bases and J 4 bases, leaving 16 bases between the germline ends. The CDR3 is made up of 15 amino acids. Per the germline V gene, CDR1 is SNHLY and CDR2 is FYNNEI. CDR3 region: CASRGRQGKGNTIYF. In DNA form, the CDR3 reads TGTGCCAGCAGAGGCCGGCAGGGAAAGGGAAACACCATATATTTT.

There are many counts of this clonotype. The chain couples TRBV3-1 to TRBJ2-7, with TRBD1 matching over 8 bases. CDR3 length: 14 residues. V was clipped by 4 bases and J by 1 base; unmatched bases: 3. The V gene's germline CDR1 is LGHDT and CDR2 YNNKEL (reference sequence). As DNA, the CDR3 is TGTGCCAGCAGCCGGGGACAGGAATCCTACGAGCAGTACTTC. Amino acids: CASSRGQESYEQYF.

The rearrangement joins TRBV12-3 or TRBV12-4 to TRBJ1-5; a weak D match, TRBD1 (6 bases). Trimming pared 5 bases from V and 7 bases from J, leaving 15 bases between. The CDR3 contains 14 residues. The CDR3 sequence is CASSTGHSMQPQHF. Here the CDR3 DNA reads TGTGCCAGCAGTACGGGACATTCAATGCAGCCCCAGCATTTT.

The chain combines TRBV6-5 with TRBJ2-7, with TRBD1 matching 7 bases. The germline V gene encodes CDR1 MNHEY and CDR2 SVGAGI. Trimming cost V 4 bases and J 3 bases; bases outside gene matches: 6. The CDR3 has 14 amino acids. CDR3 nucleotides: TGTGCCAGCAGTTCCGGGACAGCGATCTACGAGCAGTACTTC. This codes for CASSSGTAIYEQYF.

This clonotype was detected a few times. J is TRBJ2-5 and V is TRBV18, with D possibly TRBD2 on 6 matching bases. V shed 7 bases and J shed 3 bases, with 15 bases lying between them. CDR1 and CDR2 (germline): KGHSH, LQKENI. CDR3 length equals 14 residues. CDR3 sequence: CASYAGTQEETQYF. In nucleotides, the CDR3 is TGTGCCAGCTACGCGGGGACTCAAGAAGAGACCCAGTACTTC.

This clonotype was detected many times. The gene calls are TRBV7-8 and TRBJ2-3, with unresolved D. CDR1 SGHVS and CDR2 FQNEAQ come from the germline V gene. The length of the CDR3 is 14 residues. Trimming took off 4 bases at V and 4 bases at J, with 12 bases between the two ends. CDR3 bases: TGTGCCAGCAGCTCCCAAAAATCGTCAGATACGCAGTATTTT. Translating gives CASSSQKSSDTQYF.

Concerning this clonotype itself: The junction departs from germline at one end; a sequencing error may be responsible. This chain joins TRBV10-3 and TRBJ1-4; 7 positions agree with TRBD1. Germline-derived CDR1 and CDR2 are ENHRY and SYGVKD. This CDR3 contains 13 residues. The CDR3 protein is CAISESGSTGRSF. CDR3 bases: TGTGCCATCAGTGAGTCTGGATCGACAGGGAGGTCTTTT.

Here the CDR3 DNA reads TGTGCCAGCAAACCCGGACAGGTCTCTGGAAACACCATATATTTT. Translation: CASKPGQVSGNTIYF. The chain couples TRBV19 to TRBJ1-3; 7 bases map to TRBD1. Germline CDR1 reads LNHDA; CDR2 reads SQIVND (reference sequence). The CDR3 length is 15 residues. With 9 bases clipped from V and 0 bases from J, the junction kept 8 bases outside the gene matches.

The V and J genes are TRBV29-1 and TRBJ1-1; tentatively, D is TRBD1 (5 bases). Germline CDR1 SQVTM, CDR2 ANQGSEA. The CDR3 covers 13 residues. V gave up 5 bases and J gave up 0 bases, with 10 bases separating them. The CDR3 reads CSVREGMNTEAFF. CDR3 DNA sequence: TGCAGCGTTCGGGAGGGGATGAACACTGAAGCTTTCTTT.

This clonotype appeared a few times. The chain recombines TRBV5-6 with TRBJ2-2, with 10 bases matching TRBD2. The CDR3 totals 16 residues. Germline lookup yields CDR1 SGHDT and CDR2 YYEEEE. The V gene end was trimmed by 3 bases and the J gene end by 8 bases; junction bases not matched to a gene: 10. The CDR3 DNA is TGTGCCAGCAGCTCCCGCCTAGCGGGAGCCGCGGGGGAGCTGTTTTTT. This sequence encodes CASSSRLAGAAGELFF.

The chain uses TRBV2 and TRBJ2-1; TRBD1 is a possible D gene (5 bases). V lost 7 bases and J 8 bases, leaving 21 bases between the germline ends. The length of the CDR3 is 15 residues. Germline V gene sequence: CDR1 SNHLY, CDR2 FYNNEI. The CDR3 DNA reads TGTGCCAGCATGGGGCAGGGCTTAAATTCGGATGAGCAGTTCTTC. This translates into CASMGQGLNSDEQFF.

The chain couples TRBV3-1 to TRBJ2-7; 9 positions match TRBD2. Germline values: CDR1 LGHDT, CDR2 YNNKEL (reference sequence). The CDR3 totals 17 residues. With 10 bases clipped from V and 7 bases from J, the junction kept 23 bases outside the gene matches. In DNA, the CDR3 is TGTGCCACCACCAAGGATTTGTGGACTAGCGTCTTACGGGAGCAGTACTTC. This gives the protein CATTKDLWTSVLREQYF.

This rearrangement joins TRBV7-9 to TRBJ2-1; D unresolved. Germline V gene lookup returns CDR1 SEHNR and CDR2 FQNEAQ (reference sequence). The germline V and J ends were trimmed by 0 bases and 5 bases, with 8 bases remaining between them. This CDR3 comprises 14 residues. This CDR3 reads CASSLAEADNEQFF. CDR3 bases: TGTGCCAGCAGCTTAGCCGAGGCCGACAATGAGCAGTTCTTC.

The sample holds a few counts of this clonotype. The chain recombines TRBV29-1 with TRBJ1-1; TRBD1 is a possible D gene (6 bases). V lost 2 bases, J lost 3 bases, and 10 bases lay in between. Germline values: CDR1 SQVTM, CDR2 ANQGSEA. The CDR3 has 13 residues. CDR3 loop: CSVEKTGHTEAFF. The CDR3 DNA reads as TGCAGCGTTGAAAAGACAGGACACACTGAAGCTTTCTTT.

This clonotype was observed a handful of times. The rearrangement joins TRBV3-1 to TRBJ2-5; D not certain. Trimming removed 1 base at V and 0 bases at J, with 9 bases between. The CDR3 loop spans 15 amino acids. Germline assignment: CDR1 LGHDT and CDR2 YNNKEL (reference sequence). Here the CDR3 reads CASSQGPGNQETQYF. In DNA, the CDR3 is TGTGCCAGCAGCCAAGGCCCAGGTAACCAAGAGACCCAGTACTTC.

As regards this clonotype: The junction departs from germline at one end; a sequencing error may be responsible. V usage is TRBV6-1 and J usage is TRBJ2-6; TRBD2 matches 11 bases. Germline loops: CDR1 MNHNS, CDR2 SASEGT. The CDR3 contains 13 residues. CDR3 loop: CASGLAGGNVLTF. The DNA for the CDR3 is TGTGCCAGCGGCCTAGCGGGGGGCAACGTCCTGACTTTC.

This clonotype was observed a handful of times. V usage is TRBV7-3 and J usage is TRBJ2-4; 8 bases are a match to TRBD2. Germline CDR1 SGHTA, CDR2 FQGTGA. With V trimmed by 6 bases and J by 4 bases, 17 bases remained unmatched. The CDR3 spans 18 residues. The CDR3 loop is CASSLGGGGSGVKNIQYF. The CDR3 nucleotides read TGTGCCAGCAGTTTAGGGGGAGGTGGTAGCGGGGTAAAAAACATTCAGTACTTC.

In this sample, this clonotype turned up many times. This chain joins TRBV6-5 and TRBJ2-7; D is possibly TRBD1 (6 bases). Trimming cost V 6 bases and J 5 bases, with 8 bases left between them. This CDR3 is 11 amino acids long. Germline V gene lookup returns CDR1 MNHEY and CDR2 SVGAGI. CDR3 residues: CASSSGDEQYF. CDR3 bases: TGTGCCAGCAGCTCAGGGGACGAGCAGTACTTC.

This clonotype was seen more than once but under ten times. V and J are TRBV21-1 and TRBJ2-5; the D call TRBD1 from the table was never checked on the DNA. TRBV21-1 has pseudogene status. The CDR3 has 14 amino acids. The CDR3 coding sequence is TGTGCCAGCACCCCACAGGGGGAGAACGAGACCCAGTACTTC. Its protein product is CASTPQGENETQYF.

This clonotype was detected ten times or more. The V and J genes are TRBV5-1 and TRBJ2-1, with 9 bases that match TRBD1. Germline V gene lookup returns CDR1 SGHRS and CDR2 YFSETQ. The CDR3 runs to 15 residues. Trimming took 1 base from V and 3 from J; bases not matched to a gene: 2. CDR3 bases: TGCGCCAGCAGCTTGTCGGGACAGGGCTACAATGAGCAGTTCTTC. Translation: CASSLSGQGYNEQFF.

The J gene is TRBJ1-4, the V gene TRBV12-3 or TRBV12-4; no clear D. The CDR3 is 14 residues long. The V and J ends lost 6 bases and 8 bases respectively, with 16 bases between them. The CDR3 reads CASRKETRLEKLFF. The CDR3 bases are TGTGCCAGCAGAAAAGAGACGAGGTTGGAAAAACTGTTTTTT.

The rearrangement joins TRBV2 to TRBJ2-7; TRBD2 agrees at 13 bases. V gave up 6 bases and J gave up 4 bases; unmatched junction bases: 6. The CDR3 consists of 15 residues. CDR1 is SNHLY, CDR2 FYNNEI, per germline. In DNA form, the CDR3 reads TGTGCCAGCAGGCCGACTAGCGGGGGGTCATACGAGCAGTACTTC. It codes for CASRPTSGGSYEQYF.

This clonotype was picked up many times. This sequence joins TRBV2 and TRBJ1-1, with a tentative D call TRBD1 (5 bases). This CDR3 has 14 amino acids. Trimming took off 7 bases at V and 1 base at J, with 13 bases between the two ends. CDR1 is SNHLY, CDR2 FYNNEI, per germline. DNA of the CDR3: TGTGCCAGCACTGTCAGGGTTGCGAACACTGAAGCTTTCTTT. Its translation: CASTVRVANTEAFF.

This clonotype came up a few times. V usage is TRBV3-1 and J usage is TRBJ1-1, with TRBD1 matching 7 bases. This CDR3 has 13 amino acids. V trimming: 6 bases; J trimming: 6 bases; junction bases outside the gene matches: 7. The germline V gene has CDR1 LGHDT and CDR2 YNNKEL (reference sequence). CDR3 residues: CASRRGRVAEAFF. As DNA, the CDR3 is TGTGCCAGCAGGAGGGGGCGAGTGGCTGAAGCTTTCTTT.

This clonotype turned up a few times. DNA for the CDR3: TGTGCCTCGGGAAGCGCGTCAGGGGAGCAGTACTTC. The encoded protein is CASGSASGEQYF. The V call is TRBV6-2 or TRBV6-3, the J call TRBJ2-7; D is tentatively TRBD1 or TRBD2 (5 bases each). The germline V gene has CDR1 MNHEY and CDR2 SVGEGT. This CDR3 spans 12 amino acids. V was clipped by 11 bases and J by 7 bases, with 18 bases between them.

This clonotype was recorded many times. The V call is TRBV12-3 or TRBV12-4, the J call TRBJ1-1, with D tentatively TRBD1 (5 bases). This CDR3 spans 13 amino acids. V shed 5 bases and J shed 6 bases, with 13 bases lying between them. CDR3 in amino acids: CASSALGVSEAFF. The CDR3 nucleotides are TGTGCCAGCAGTGCACTGGGGGTGTCTGAAGCTTTCTTT.

The sample holds many counts of this clonotype. V gene TRBV5-1 combines with J gene TRBJ2-7, with no clear D. The V gene's germline CDR1 is SGHRS and CDR2 YFSETQ. With 0 bases removed from V and 0 bases from J, the gap between germline ends came to 7 bases. This CDR3 region has 14 residues. CDR3 amino acids: CASSLGQTSYEQYF. The CDR3 DNA reads TGCGCCAGCAGCTTGGGTCAGACCTCCTACGAGCAGTACTTC.